The 2 T cell receptor beta chains in this list originate from one sample, sequenced in a study of read filtering for tumor transcriptome and immune sequencing. From about 0.4 ug of RNA, a library with molecular barcoded alpha/delta and beta/gamma adaptors was made. TCRdb re-called the reads with MiXCR, one entry per CDR3 protein. Found here are over 50,000 distinct CDR3 sequences, roughly 13% of them singletons; the top ten hold 45%. The sequenced sample was a population of CD138-negative cells sorted from bone marrow. These TCRs come from a donor aged 40 or over with multiple myeloma.

Only a few counts were recorded for this clonotype. The chain carries TRBV25-1 and TRBJ2-2; 7 bases line up with TRBD2. There are 13 residues in the CDR3. CDR1 and CDR2 (germline): MGHDK, SYGVNS. V was pared by 7 bases and J by 7 bases, with 6 bases of the junction left unmatched. This chain's CDR3 is CASKEPGGGELFF. Written as DNA, the CDR3 is TGTGCCAGCAAGGAACCGGGAGGCGGGGAGCTGTTTTTT. The variable domain in full, completed from reference TRBV25-1 and TRBJ2-2, reads EADIYQTPRYLVIGTGKKITLECSQTMGHDKMYWYQQDPGMELHLIHYSYGVNSTEKGDLSSESTVSRIRTEHFPLTLESARPSHTSQYLCASKEPGGGELFFGEGSRLTVL.

This clonotype came up many times. The rearrangement uses TRBV12-5 and TRBJ1-1, with D unclear. The length of the CDR3 is 15 residues. Deletions cut 1 base from V and 1 base from J, with 10 bases between. Germline V gene data show CDR1 as LGHNT and CDR2 as FRNRAP. DNA for the CDR3: TGTGCTAGTGGTTTGGACGGGAAGAGGAACACTGAAGCTTTCTTT. As protein: CASGLDGKRNTEAFF.